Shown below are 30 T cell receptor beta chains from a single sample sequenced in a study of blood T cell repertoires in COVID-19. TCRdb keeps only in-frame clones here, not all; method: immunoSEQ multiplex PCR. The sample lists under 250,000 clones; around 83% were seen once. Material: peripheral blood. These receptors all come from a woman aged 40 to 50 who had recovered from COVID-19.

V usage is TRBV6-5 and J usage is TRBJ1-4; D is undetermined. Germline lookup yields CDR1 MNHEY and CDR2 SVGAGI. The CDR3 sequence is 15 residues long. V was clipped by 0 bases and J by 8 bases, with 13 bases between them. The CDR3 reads CASSYSRGLGEKLFF. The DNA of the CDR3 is TGTGCCAGCAGTTACTCGCGTGGGCTTGGGGAAAAACTGTTTTTT.

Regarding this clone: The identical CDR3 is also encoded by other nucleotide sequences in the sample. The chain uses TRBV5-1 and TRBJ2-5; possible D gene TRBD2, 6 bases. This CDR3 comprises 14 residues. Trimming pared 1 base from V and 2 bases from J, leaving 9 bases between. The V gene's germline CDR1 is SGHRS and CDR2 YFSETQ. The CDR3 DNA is TGCGCCAGCAGCTTGAGTGGGGGGCAAGAGACCCAGTACTTC. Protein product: CASSLSGGQETQYF.

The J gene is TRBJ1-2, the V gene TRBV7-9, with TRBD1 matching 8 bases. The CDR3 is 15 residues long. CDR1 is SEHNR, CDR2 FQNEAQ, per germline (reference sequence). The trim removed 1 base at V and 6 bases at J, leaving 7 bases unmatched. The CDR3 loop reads CASSLDPDRVDGYTF. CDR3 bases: TGTGCCAGCAGCTTAGACCCGGACAGGGTGGATGGCTACACCTTC.

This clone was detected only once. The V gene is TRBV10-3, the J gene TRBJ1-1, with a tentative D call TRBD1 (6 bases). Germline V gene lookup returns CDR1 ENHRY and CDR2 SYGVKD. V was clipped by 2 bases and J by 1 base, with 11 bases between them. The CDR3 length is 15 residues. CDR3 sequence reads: CAISELGTPNTEAFF. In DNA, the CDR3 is TGTGCCATCAGTGAGCTCGGGACACCGAACACTGAAGCTTTCTTT.

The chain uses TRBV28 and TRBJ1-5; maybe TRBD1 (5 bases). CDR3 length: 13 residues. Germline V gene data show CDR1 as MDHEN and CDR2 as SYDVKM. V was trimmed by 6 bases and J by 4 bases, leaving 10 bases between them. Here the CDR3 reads CASREKGNQPQHF. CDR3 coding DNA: TGTGCCAGCAGGGAGAAGGGGAATCAGCCCCAGCATTTT.

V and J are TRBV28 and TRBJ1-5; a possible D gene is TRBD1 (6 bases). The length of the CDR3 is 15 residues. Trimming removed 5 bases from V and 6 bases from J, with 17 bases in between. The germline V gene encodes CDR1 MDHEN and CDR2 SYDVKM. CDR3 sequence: CASSPLQGESQPQHF. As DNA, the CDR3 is TGTGCCAGCAGTCCCCTACAGGGTGAGAGTCAGCCCCAGCATTTT.

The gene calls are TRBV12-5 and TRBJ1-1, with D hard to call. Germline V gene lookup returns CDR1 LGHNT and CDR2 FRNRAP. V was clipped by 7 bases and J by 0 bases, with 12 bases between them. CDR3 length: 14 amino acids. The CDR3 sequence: CASAPHGMNTEAFF. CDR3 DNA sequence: TGTGCTAGTGCCCCCCACGGGATGAACACTGAAGCTTTCTTT.

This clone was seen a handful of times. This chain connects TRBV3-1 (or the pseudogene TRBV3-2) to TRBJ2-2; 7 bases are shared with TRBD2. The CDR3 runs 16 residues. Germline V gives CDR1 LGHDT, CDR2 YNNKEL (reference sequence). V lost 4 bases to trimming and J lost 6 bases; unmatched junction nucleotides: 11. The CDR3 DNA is TGTGCCAGCAGCCCACTCTCCGGGAGGTTGGCCGGGGAGCTGTTTTTT. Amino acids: CASSPLSGRLAGELFF.

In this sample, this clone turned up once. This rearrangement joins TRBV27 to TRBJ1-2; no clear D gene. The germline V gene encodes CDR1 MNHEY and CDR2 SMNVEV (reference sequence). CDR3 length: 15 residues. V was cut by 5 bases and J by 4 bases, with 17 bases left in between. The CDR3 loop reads CASSRDAAVIYGYTF. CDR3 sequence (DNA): TGTGCCAGCAGTCGCGACGCCGCGGTAATCTATGGCTACACCTTC.

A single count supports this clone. The chain's CDR3 is CASRTTVSSYNEQFF. CDR3 DNA: TGCGCCAGCAGAACGACAGTCAGCTCCTACAATGAGCAGTTCTTC. This chain connects TRBV5-1 to TRBJ2-1; D possibly corresponds to TRBD1 (5 bases). Germline assignment: CDR1 SGHRS and CDR2 YFSETQ. Trimming removed 5 bases at V and 0 bases at J, with 12 bases between. The length of the CDR3 is 15 residues.

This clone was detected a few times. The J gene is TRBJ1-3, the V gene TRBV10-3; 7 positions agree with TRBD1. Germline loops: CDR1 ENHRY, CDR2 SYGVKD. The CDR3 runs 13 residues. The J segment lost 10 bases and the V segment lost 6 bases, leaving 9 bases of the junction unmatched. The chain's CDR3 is CAISQDREGTIYF. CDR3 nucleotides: TGTGCCATCAGCCAAGACAGGGAAGGGACCATATATTTT.

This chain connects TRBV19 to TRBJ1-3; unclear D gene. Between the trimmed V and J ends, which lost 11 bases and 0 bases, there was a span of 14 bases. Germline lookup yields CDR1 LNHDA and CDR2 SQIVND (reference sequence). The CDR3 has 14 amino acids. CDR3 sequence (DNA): TGTGCCCGCCTCTCCGCGAGCTCTGGAAACACCATATATTTT. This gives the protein CARLSASSGNTIYF.

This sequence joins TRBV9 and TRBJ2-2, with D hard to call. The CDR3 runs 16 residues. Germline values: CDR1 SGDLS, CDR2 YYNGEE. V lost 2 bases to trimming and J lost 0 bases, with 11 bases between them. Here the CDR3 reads CASSVGFEPNTGELFF. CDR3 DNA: TGTGCCAGCAGCGTCGGTTTCGAACCGAACACCGGGGAGCTGTTTTTT.

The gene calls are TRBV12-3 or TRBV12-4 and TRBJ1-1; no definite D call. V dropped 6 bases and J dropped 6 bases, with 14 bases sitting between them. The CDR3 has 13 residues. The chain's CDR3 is CASSTSGMPEAFF. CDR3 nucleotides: TGTGCCAGCAGCACCAGTGGTATGCCTGAAGCTTTCTTT.

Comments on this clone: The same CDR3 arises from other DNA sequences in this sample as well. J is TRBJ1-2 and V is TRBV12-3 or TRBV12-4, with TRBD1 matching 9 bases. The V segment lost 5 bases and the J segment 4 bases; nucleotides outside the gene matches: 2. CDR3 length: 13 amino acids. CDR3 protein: CASSPGQGYGYTF. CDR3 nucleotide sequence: TGTGCCAGCAGTCCGGGACAGGGCTATGGCTACACCTTC.

CDR3 protein: CASSIDQNTEAFF. The CDR3 DNA reads TGTGCCAGTAGTATAGATCAGAACACTGAAGCTTTCTTT. The chain employs TRBV19 and TRBJ1-1; D not certain. The germline gives CDR1 LNHDA, CDR2 SQIVND (reference sequence). The CDR3 loop spans 13 amino acids. V lost 0 bases to trimming and J lost 1 base, with 3 bases between them.

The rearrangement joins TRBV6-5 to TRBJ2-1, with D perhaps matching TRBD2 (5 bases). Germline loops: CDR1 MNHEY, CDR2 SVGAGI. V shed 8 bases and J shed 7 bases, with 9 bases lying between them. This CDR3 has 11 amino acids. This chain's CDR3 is CASQGGNEQFF. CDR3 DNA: TGTGCCAGCCAAGGCGGGAATGAGCAGTTCTTC.

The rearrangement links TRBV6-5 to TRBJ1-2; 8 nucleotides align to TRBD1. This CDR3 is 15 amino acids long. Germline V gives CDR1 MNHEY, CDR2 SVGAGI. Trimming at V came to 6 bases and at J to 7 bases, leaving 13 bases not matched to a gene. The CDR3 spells CASSRSRDRTGGYTF. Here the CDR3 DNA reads TGTGCCAGCAGCAGATCCCGGGACAGGACTGGTGGCTACACCTTC.

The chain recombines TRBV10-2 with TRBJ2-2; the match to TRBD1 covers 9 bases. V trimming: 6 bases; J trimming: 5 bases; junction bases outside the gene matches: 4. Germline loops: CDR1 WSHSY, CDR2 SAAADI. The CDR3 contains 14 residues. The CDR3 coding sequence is TGCGCCAGCAGACCCGGGACAGGGACCGGGGAGCTGTTTTTT. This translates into CASRPGTGTGELFF.

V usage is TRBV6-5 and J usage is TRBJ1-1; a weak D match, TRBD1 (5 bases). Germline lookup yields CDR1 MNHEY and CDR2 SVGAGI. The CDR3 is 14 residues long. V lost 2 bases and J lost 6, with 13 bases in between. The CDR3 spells CASSYQGTWPEAFF. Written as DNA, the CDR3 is TGTGCCAGCAGTTACCAGGGAACCTGGCCTGAAGCTTTCTTT.

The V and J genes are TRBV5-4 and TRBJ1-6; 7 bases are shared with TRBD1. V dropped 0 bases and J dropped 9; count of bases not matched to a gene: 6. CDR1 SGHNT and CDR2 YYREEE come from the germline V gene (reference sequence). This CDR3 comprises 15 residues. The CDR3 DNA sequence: TGTGCCAGCAGCTTGGAAGGGCAGGGGGGTTCACCCCTCCACTTT. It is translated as CASSLEGQGGSPLHF.

CDR3 amino acids: CASSAWGGPDTEAFF. The CDR3 coding sequence is TGTGCCAGCAGCGCCTGGGGGGGGCCTGACACTGAAGCTTTCTTT. This rearrangement joins TRBV9 to TRBJ1-1, with a weak D call TRBD1 (6 bases). V lost 3 bases and J lost 3, with 15 bases in between. The germline gives CDR1 SGDLS, CDR2 YYNGEE. The CDR3 loop spans 15 amino acids. Full variable domain (rest looked up from reference TRBV9 and TRBJ1-1): DSGVTQTPKHLITATGQRVTLRCSPRSGDLSVYWYQQSLDQGLQFLIQYYNGEERAKGNILERFSAQQFPDLHSELNLSSLELGDSALYFCASSAWGGPDTEAFFGQGTRLTVV.

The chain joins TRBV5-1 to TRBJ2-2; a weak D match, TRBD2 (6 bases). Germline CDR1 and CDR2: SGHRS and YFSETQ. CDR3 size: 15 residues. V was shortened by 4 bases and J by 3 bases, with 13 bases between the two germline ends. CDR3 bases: TGCGCCAGCAGCGTCCTAGCGACCTACACCGGGGAGCTGTTTTTT. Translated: CASSVLATYTGELFF.

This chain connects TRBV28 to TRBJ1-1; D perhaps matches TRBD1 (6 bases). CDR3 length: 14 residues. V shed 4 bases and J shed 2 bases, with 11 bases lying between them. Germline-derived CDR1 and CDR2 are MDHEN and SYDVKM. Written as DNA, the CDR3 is TGTGCCAGCAGTTCGACAGGAGTAAACACTGAAGCTTTCTTT. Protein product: CASSSTGVNTEAFF.

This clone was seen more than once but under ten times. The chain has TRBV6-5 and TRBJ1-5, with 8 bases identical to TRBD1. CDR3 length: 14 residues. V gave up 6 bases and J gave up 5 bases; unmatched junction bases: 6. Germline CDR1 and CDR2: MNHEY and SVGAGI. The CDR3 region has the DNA TGTGCCAGCAGCAGAGGACAGGGTGATCAGCCCCAGCATTTT. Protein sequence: CASSRGQGDQPQHF.

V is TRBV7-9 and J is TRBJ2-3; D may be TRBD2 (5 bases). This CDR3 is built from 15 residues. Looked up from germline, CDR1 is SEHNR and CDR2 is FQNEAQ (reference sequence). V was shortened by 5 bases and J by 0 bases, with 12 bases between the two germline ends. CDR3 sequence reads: CASSPPGGSTDTQYF. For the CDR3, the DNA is TGTGCCAGCAGCCCCCCCGGCGGGAGCACAGATACGCAGTATTTT.

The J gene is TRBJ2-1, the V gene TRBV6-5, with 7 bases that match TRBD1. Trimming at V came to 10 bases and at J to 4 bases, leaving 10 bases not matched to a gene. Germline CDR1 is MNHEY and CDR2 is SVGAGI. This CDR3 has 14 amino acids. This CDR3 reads CATERDSQYNEQFF. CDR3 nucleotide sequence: TGTGCCACCGAACGGGACAGCCAGTACAATGAGCAGTTCTTC.

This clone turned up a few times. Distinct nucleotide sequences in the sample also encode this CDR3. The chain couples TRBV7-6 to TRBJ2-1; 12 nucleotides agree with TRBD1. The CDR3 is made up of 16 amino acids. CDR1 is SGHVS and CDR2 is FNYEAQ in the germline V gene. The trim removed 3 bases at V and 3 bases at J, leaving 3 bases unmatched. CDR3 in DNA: TGTGCCAGCAGCTTGGGACAGGGGGCTAACTACAATGAGCAGTTCTTC. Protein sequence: CASSLGQGANYNEQFF.

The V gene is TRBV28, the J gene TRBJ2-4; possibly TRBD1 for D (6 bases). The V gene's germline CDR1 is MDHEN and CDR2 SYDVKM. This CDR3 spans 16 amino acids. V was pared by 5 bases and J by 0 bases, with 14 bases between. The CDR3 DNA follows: TGTGCCAGCAGTCGATTTCGGACAGTAGCCAAAAACATTCAGTACTTC. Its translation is CASSRFRTVAKNIQYF.

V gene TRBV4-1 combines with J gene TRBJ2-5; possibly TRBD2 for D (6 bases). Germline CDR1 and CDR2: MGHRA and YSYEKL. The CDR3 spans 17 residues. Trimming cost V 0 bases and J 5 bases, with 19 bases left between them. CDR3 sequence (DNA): TGCGCCAGCAGCCAAGAATACGAGGGTGCGGGGAGGGAGACCCAGTACTTC. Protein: CASSQEYEGAGRETQYF.